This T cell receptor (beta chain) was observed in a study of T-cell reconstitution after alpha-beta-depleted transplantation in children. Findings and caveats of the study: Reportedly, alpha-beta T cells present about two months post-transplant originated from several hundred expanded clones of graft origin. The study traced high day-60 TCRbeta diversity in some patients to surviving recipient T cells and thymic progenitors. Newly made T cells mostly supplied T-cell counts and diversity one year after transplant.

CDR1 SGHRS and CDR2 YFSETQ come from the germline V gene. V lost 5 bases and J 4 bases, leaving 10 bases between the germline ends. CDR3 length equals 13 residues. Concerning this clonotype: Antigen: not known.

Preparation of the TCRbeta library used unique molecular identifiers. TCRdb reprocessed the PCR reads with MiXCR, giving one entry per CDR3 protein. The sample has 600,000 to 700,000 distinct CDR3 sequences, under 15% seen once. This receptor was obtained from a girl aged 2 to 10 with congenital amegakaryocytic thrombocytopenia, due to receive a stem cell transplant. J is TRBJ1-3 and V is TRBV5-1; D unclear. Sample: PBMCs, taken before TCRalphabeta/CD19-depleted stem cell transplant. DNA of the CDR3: TGCGCCAGCAGGGAGTTTTCGGGAAACACCATATATTTT. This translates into CASREFSGNTIYF.